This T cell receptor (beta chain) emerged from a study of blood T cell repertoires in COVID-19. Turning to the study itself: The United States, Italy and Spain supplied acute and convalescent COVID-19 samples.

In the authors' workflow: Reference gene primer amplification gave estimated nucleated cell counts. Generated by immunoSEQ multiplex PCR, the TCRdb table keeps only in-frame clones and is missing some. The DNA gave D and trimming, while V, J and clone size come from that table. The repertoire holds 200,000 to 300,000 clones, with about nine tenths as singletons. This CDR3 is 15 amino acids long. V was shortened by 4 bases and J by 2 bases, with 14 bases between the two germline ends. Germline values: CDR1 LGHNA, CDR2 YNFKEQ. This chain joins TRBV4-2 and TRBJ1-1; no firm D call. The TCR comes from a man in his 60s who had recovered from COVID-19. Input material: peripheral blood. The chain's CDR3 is CASSRGMTENTEAFF. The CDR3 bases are TGTGCCAGCAGCCGAGGAATGACGGAAAACACTGAAGCTTTCTTT.